A selection of T cell receptor beta chains follows, all from one sample in a study of shared clonotypes between healthy human individuals. The assay was immunoSEQ multiplex PCR, and TCRdb's table has in-frame clones only and misses some. The sample has approximately 600,000 clones; around 96% are singletons. Specimen: naive CD8+ T cells sorted from blood. Receptor source: a woman under 40 in good health. The CDR3 runs from the conserved cysteine through the conserved F or W. D genes are given only for firm matches. A row's size may be missing; if present it is once, few, many or a size class.

size	V	D	J	CDR3	DNA
NA	TRBV29-1	NA	TRBJ2-3	CSVVWGDTQYF	TGCAGCGTTGTCTGGGGGGATACGCAGTATTTT
NA	TRBV4-2	NA	TRBJ1-2	CASSQEEKGVYGYTF	TGTGCCAGCAGCCAAGAGGAAAAAGGCGTCTATGGCTACACCTTC
NA	TRBV28	TRBD2	TRBJ2-2	CASSSLLASGRLYTGELFF	TGTGCCAGCAGTTCCCTACTAGCTAGCGGGAGGTTGTACACCGGGGAGCTGTTTTTT
NA	TRBV9	TRBD2	TRBJ2-3	CASSVAAGGSTDTQYF	TGTGCCAGCAGCGTAGCGGCGGGAGGGAGCACAGATACGCAGTATTTT
NA	TRBV6-5	NA	TRBJ1-1	CASSYGGWTEAFF	TGTGCCAGCAGTTACGGAGGGTGGACTGAAGCTTTCTTT
once	TRBV5-6	TRBD2	TRBJ2-7	CASSPNGRDLYEQYF	TGTGCCAGCAGCCCTAATGGGAGGGATCTCTACGAGCAGTACTTC
NA	TRBV28	TRBD2	TRBJ2-3	CASSFTTSGQTRADTQYF	TGTGCCAGCAGTTTCACGACTAGCGGCCAAACCCGGGCAGATACGCAGTATTTT
NA	TRBV28	NA	TRBJ2-7	CASSFVAPDIRYEQYF	TGTGCCAGCAGTTTCGTCGCCCCGGACATTAGATACGAGCAGTACTTC
NA	TRBV11-2	NA	TRBJ2-7	CASSLSLDPKTYEQYF	TGTGCCAGCAGCTTATCCCTCGATCCCAAGACCTACGAGCAGTACTTC
NA	TRBV28	NA	TRBJ2-2	CASSPDRANTGELFF	TGTGCCAGCAGTCCGGACAGAGCGAACACCGGGGAGCTGTTTTTT